The 28 T cell receptor beta chains below were found in one sample sequenced in a study of cytomegalovirus exposure and HLA in healthy donors. This PCR relied on a set of 60 Vbeta primers and 13 Jbeta primers. TCRdb's table, derived via immunoSEQ multiplex PCR, lists solely in-frame clones and lacks some. The sample lists about 90,000 clones, 85% to 90% occurring once. Material for sequencing was PBMCs. These receptors came from a man between 18 and 35 years old in good health and CMV-seronegative.

The chain uses TRBV10-3 and TRBJ2-1, with D possibly TRBD2 on 5 matching bases. Trimming shortened V by 3 bases and J by 5 bases, and 20 bases separated the two germline ends. This CDR3 has 17 amino acids. The germline V gene has CDR1 ENHRY and CDR2 SYGVKD. The CDR3 reads CAISEGLGGILDNEQFF. CDR3 bases: TGTGCCATCAGTGAAGGTCTAGGAGGAATTTTAGACAATGAGCAGTTCTTC.

This clone has a single count. The rearrangement uses TRBV25-1 and TRBJ1-1; the D is unclear. V gave up 4 bases and J gave up 1 base, with 7 bases separating them. Germline loops: CDR1 MGHDK, CDR2 SYGVNS. The CDR3 has 13 amino acids. CDR3 nucleotides: TGTGCCAGCAGTGTGGTCGGGAACACTGAAGCTTTCTTT. Translating it yields CASSVVGNTEAFF.

The CDR3 sequence is CASSQETISSTDTQYF. The CDR3 DNA sequence: TGTGCCAGCTCACAGGAGACTATCTCTAGCACAGATACGCAGTATTTT. The rearrangement joins TRBV18 to TRBJ2-3, with D perhaps matching TRBD2 (5 bases). V was pared by 4 bases and J by 0 bases, with 14 bases between. There are 16 residues in the CDR3. The germline V gene encodes CDR1 KGHSH and CDR2 LQKENI.

The chain is built from TRBV4-3 and TRBJ2-5; 7 positions agree with TRBD2. The end of the DNA aligns better with TRBJ2-7, so the J call may be wrong. The CDR3 length is 15 residues. Germline CDR1 and CDR2: LGHNA and YSLEER. The DNA for the CDR3 is TGCGCCAGCAGCCAAGTACCTAGCGGAACCTACGAGCAGTACTTC. This gives the protein CASSQVPSGTYEQYF.

V is TRBV7-9 and J is TRBJ1-4; no firm D call. V lost 2 bases to trimming and J lost 8 bases, with 12 bases between them. The CDR3 has 14 residues. CDR1 and CDR2 from the germline V gene are SEHNR and FQNEAQ (reference sequence). CDR3 loop: CASSLMGRYEKLFF. Here the CDR3 DNA reads TGTGCCAGCAGCTTAATGGGGAGATACGAAAAACTGTTTTTT.

This CDR3 is CASSLGDRDYNEQFF. In DNA form, the CDR3 reads TGCGCCAGCAGCTTGGGGGACAGGGACTACAATGAGCAGTTCTTC. The rearrangement joins TRBV5-1 to TRBJ2-1; 9 positions agree with TRBD1. After removal of 0 bases from V and 3 bases from J, the junction contained 1 base not matched to a gene. The CDR3 spans 15 residues. Germline CDR1 is SGHRS and CDR2 is YFSETQ. Drawing the rest from reference TRBV5-1 and TRBJ2-1, the complete variable domain is KAGVTQTPRYLIKTRGQQVTLSCSPISGHRSVSWYQQTPGQGLQFLFEYFSETQRNKGNFPGRFSGRQFSNSRSEMNVSTLELGDSALYLCASSLGDRDYNEQFFGPGTRLTVL.

The chain has TRBV6-5 and TRBJ1-4; 7 bases fit TRBD1. V lost 5 bases and J lost 5; bases outside the gene matches: 5. The CDR3 contains 14 residues. Germline CDR1 and CDR2: MNHEY and SVGAGI. CDR3 in amino acids: CASSPNRGNEKLFF. The CDR3 DNA reads as TGTGCCAGCAGTCCGAACAGGGGAAATGAAAAACTGTTTTTT.

The J gene is TRBJ2-7, the V gene TRBV5-1, with 14 bases matching TRBD2. The CDR3 loop spans 15 amino acids. J was trimmed by 3 bases and V by 4 bases; bases with no gene match: 3. CDR1 and CDR2 from the germline V gene are SGHRS and YFSETQ. CDR3 loop: CASSAGLAGVYEQYF. CDR3 DNA sequence: TGCGCCAGCAGCGCGGGACTAGCGGGAGTCTACGAGCAGTACTTC.

V usage is TRBV11-2 and J usage is TRBJ2-1; 8 bases agree with TRBD2. The germline gives CDR1 SGHAT, CDR2 FQNNGV. V dropped 5 bases and J dropped 2; count of bases not matched to a gene: 17. The CDR3 extends over 19 amino acids. The CDR3 is CASSRRGESGRGTYNEQFF. Here the CDR3 DNA reads TGTGCCAGCAGCCGAAGGGGGGAGAGCGGGAGAGGGACCTACAATGAGCAGTTCTTC.

The table lists this clone with a count of one. This rearrangement joins TRBV4-1 to TRBJ2-5; 7 bases are a match to TRBD2. Germline-derived CDR1 and CDR2 are MGHRA and YSYEKL. This CDR3 region has 15 residues. V shed 0 bases, J shed 6 bases, and the junction held 7 bases outside the gene matches. The CDR3 sequence: CASSQDQGGRQTQYF. CDR3 in DNA: TGCGCCAGCAGCCAAGACCAGGGAGGGAGACAGACCCAGTACTTC.

The chain combines TRBV6-5 with TRBJ1-6; possibly TRBD1 for D (5 bases). Per germline, CDR1 MNHEY and CDR2 SVGAGI. V was cut by 7 bases and J by 7 bases, with 17 bases left in between. The CDR3 spans 15 residues. The CDR3 nucleotides are TGTGCCAGCACCCGAAGGGGTCAAATCAATTCACCCCTCCACTTT. The encoded protein is CASTRRGQINSPLHF.

The DNA of the CDR3 is TGTGCCAGCAGTTTCGATTATAGGCTAGCGGGAGGTTACGAGCAGTACTTC. Protein product: CASSFDYRLAGGYEQYF. The J gene is TRBJ2-7, the V gene TRBV28; 11 nucleotides line up with TRBD2. This CDR3 has 17 residues. Unmatched junction bases numbered 11, after V lost 3 bases and J lost 4 bases. Germline V gene data show CDR1 as MDHEN and CDR2 as SYDVKM.

The chain recombines TRBV6-1 with TRBJ2-7; TRBD1 matches 7 bases. Per germline, CDR1 MNHNS and CDR2 SASEGT. V lost 8 bases to trimming and J lost 2 bases; unmatched junction nucleotides: 9. The CDR3 has 14 residues. The DNA of the CDR3 is TGTGCCAGCGCCCCTACGGGACAGACCTACGAGCAGTACTTC. This translates into CASAPTGQTYEQYF.

The chain has TRBV28 and TRBJ2-5; 7 bases line up with TRBD1. The J call may be incorrect, as the DNA end agrees better with TRBJ2-7. Germline-derived CDR1 and CDR2 are MDHEN and SYDVKM. The CDR3 is 17 residues long. CDR3 coding DNA: TGTGCCAGCAGCTCGGCACAGGGGCCCGGACTGAGATACGAGCAGTACTTC. Amino acid sequence: CASSSAQGPGLRYEQYF.

The gene calls are TRBV28 and TRBJ1-1; no firm D call. Deletions cut 5 bases from V and 8 bases from J, with 12 bases between. Germline-derived CDR1 and CDR2 are MDHEN and SYDVKM. The CDR3 has 12 amino acids. The CDR3 DNA is TGTGCCAGCAGTCCCCCCGACAAGGAAGCTTTCTTT. Protein sequence: CASSPPDKEAFF. Filled out from reference TRBV28 and TRBJ1-1, the complete variable domain reads DVKVTQSSRYLVKRTGEKVFLECVQDMDHENMFWYRQDPGLGLRLIYFSYDVKMKEKGDIPEGYSVSREKKERFSLILESASTNQTSMYLCASSPPDKEAFFGQGTRLTVV.

This clone has just a few counts. V gene TRBV4-3 combines with J gene TRBJ2-1; 12 nucleotides match TRBD2. V was pared by 4 bases and J by 8 bases, with 12 bases of the junction left unmatched. The CDR3 extends over 17 amino acids. Looked up from germline, CDR1 is LGHNA and CDR2 is YSLEER. Written as DNA, the CDR3 is TGCGCCAGCAGCCCACAGCTACTAGCGGGAGGTTTCTATGAGCAGTTCTTC. This encodes CASSPQLLAGGFYEQFF.

The V call is TRBV25-1, the J call TRBJ2-7; TRBD1 matches at 8 bases. Germline CDR1 reads MGHDK; CDR2 reads SYGVNS. V lost 6 bases, J lost 5 bases, and 6 bases stayed unmatched. The CDR3 is 13 amino acids. In DNA, the CDR3 is TGTGCCAGCAGAGGACAGGGCCAACACGAGCAGTACTTC. This gives the protein CASRGQGQHEQYF.

The sample holds one count of this clone. The V gene is TRBV28, the J gene TRBJ1-2, with 7 bases lining up with TRBD1. Looked up from germline, CDR1 is MDHEN and CDR2 is SYDVKM. V lost 7 bases to trimming and J lost 2 bases; unmatched junction nucleotides: 13. The CDR3 loop spans 16 amino acids. The CDR3 bases are TGTGCCAGCACCGAATCCGCGACAGGGAACAACTATGGCTACACCTTC. It codes for CASTESATGNNYGYTF.

This rearrangement joins TRBV18 to TRBJ2-3; perhaps TRBD2 as D (5 bases). Germline values: CDR1 KGHSH, CDR2 LQKENI. CDR3 length: 14 amino acids. The V and J ends lost 4 bases and 5 bases respectively, with 13 bases between them. The DNA for the CDR3 is TGTGCCAGCTCACTGTGGCACGGGGAAGATACGCAGTATTTT. Its translation: CASSLWHGEDTQYF.

The V call is TRBV27, the J call TRBJ2-7; 8 positions match TRBD2. V shed 3 bases, J shed 6 bases, and the junction held 13 bases outside the gene matches. Per the germline V gene, CDR1 is MNHEY and CDR2 is SMNVEV (reference sequence). This CDR3 spans 16 amino acids. As DNA, the CDR3 is TGTGCCAGCAGTTTGAAGGGAGCGGGAGTTTGGTCCGAGCAGTACTTC. This sequence encodes CASSLKGAGVWSEQYF.

V is TRBV5-4 and J is TRBJ2-2, with D possibly being TRBD2 (5 bases). The CDR3 runs to 16 residues. The ends were cut back, 4 bases at V and 1 base at J, with 14 bases in the middle. The germline V gene encodes CDR1 SGHNT and CDR2 YYREEE (reference sequence). CDR3: CASSPSGLGNTGELFF. The CDR3 DNA reads TGTGCCAGCAGCCCAAGCGGCCTCGGGAACACCGGGGAGCTGTTTTTT. The complete variable domain, with remaining parts taken from reference TRBV5-4 and TRBJ2-2, reads ETGVTQSPTHLIKTRGQQVTLRCSSQSGHNTVSWYQQALGQGPQFIFQYYREEENGRGNFPPRFSGLQFPNYSSELNVNALELDDSALYLCASSPSGLGNTGELFFGEGSRLTVL.

This chain connects TRBV28 to TRBJ2-7; a possible D gene is TRBD1 (6 bases). The V gene lost 5 bases and the J gene lost 3 bases, with 23 bases spanning the gap. Per the germline V gene, CDR1 is MDHEN and CDR2 is SYDVKM. The CDR3 length is 17 residues. This chain's CDR3 is CASSLPNLGGLDYEQYF. CDR3 DNA sequence: TGTGCCAGCAGTCTACCGAACTTAGGGGGTTTGGACTACGAGCAGTACTTC.

With regard to this clone: The same CDR3 is also encoded by other DNA sequences in this sample. The V call is TRBV6-1, the J call TRBJ2-7; no clear D gene. V lost 5 bases to trimming and J lost 0 bases, with 11 bases between them. The length of the CDR3 is 14 residues. CDR1 is MNHNS and CDR2 is SASEGT in the germline V gene. The CDR3: CASSRGGSSYEQYF. CDR3 sequence (DNA): TGTGCCAGCAGTCGCGGCGGCAGCTCCTACGAGCAGTACTTC.

Only one count was recorded for this clone. The V call is TRBV2, the J call TRBJ2-6, with 7 positions matching TRBD1. The CDR3 is 14 residues long. Looked up from germline, CDR1 is SNHLY and CDR2 is FYNNEI. V dropped 8 bases and J dropped 0; count of bases not matched to a gene: 1. The CDR3: CASGTASGANVLTF. Here the CDR3 DNA reads TGTGCCAGCGGGACAGCCTCTGGGGCCAACGTCCTGACTTTC.

J is TRBJ1-1 and V is TRBV6-1, with 10 bases lining up with TRBD1. Germline V gives CDR1 MNHNS, CDR2 SASEGT. V shed 3 bases, J shed 14 bases, and the junction held 15 bases outside the gene matches. CDR3 length equals 15 residues. The DNA of the CDR3 is TGTGCCAGCAGTGAGGGAGGGACAGGGGATGTTTTATCCTTCTTT. Encoded protein: CASSEGGTGDVLSFF.

This chain connects TRBV27 to TRBJ1-4, with D possibly matching TRBD1 (6 bases). V dropped 4 bases and J dropped 8 bases, with 17 bases sitting between them. Germline V CDR1 and CDR2: MNHEY, SMNVEV (reference sequence). The CDR3 loop spans 15 amino acids. Written as DNA, the CDR3 is TGTGCCAGCAGTTCCATGGGGGCTGGAAAGGAAAAACTGTTTTTT. It translates to CASSSMGAGKEKLFF.

The V and J genes are TRBV11-2 and TRBJ2-1; the match to TRBD1 covers 9 bases. Germline assignment: CDR1 SGHAT and CDR2 FQNNGV. CDR3 length: 14 residues. The V gene end was trimmed by 3 bases and the J gene end by 5 bases; junction bases not matched to a gene: 2. CDR3 DNA: TGTGCCAGCAGCTTGGACAGGGGCCACAATGAGCAGTTCTTC. As protein: CASSLDRGHNEQFF. Full variable domain (outside the CDR3, taken from reference TRBV11-2 and TRBJ2-1): EAGVAQSPRYKIIEKRQSVAFWCNPISGHATLYWYQQILGQGPKLLIQFQNNGVVDDSQLPKDRFSAERLKGVDSTLKIQPAKLEDSAVYLCASSLDRGHNEQFFGPGTRLTVL.

CDR3 nucleotide sequence: TGTGCCAGCAGCTTTCCGGGAGTACAAACAGATACGCAGTATTTT. Translation gives CASSFPGVQTDTQYF. The V call is TRBV5-4, the J call TRBJ2-3; D possibly corresponds to TRBD2 (6 bases). V was pared by 2 bases and J by 3 bases, with 13 bases between. Germline loops: CDR1 SGHNT, CDR2 YYREEE (reference sequence). The CDR3 is 15 residues long.